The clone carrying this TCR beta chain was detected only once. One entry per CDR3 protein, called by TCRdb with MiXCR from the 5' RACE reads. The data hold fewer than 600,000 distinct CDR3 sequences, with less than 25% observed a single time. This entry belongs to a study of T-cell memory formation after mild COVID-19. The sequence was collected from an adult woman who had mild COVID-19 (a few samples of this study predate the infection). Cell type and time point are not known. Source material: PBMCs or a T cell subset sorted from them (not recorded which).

CDR3 bases: TGTGCCAGCAGCCGCGGGGAGGTTCTGAACACTGAAGCTTTCTTT. Its translation: CASSRGEVLNTEAFF. V is TRBV7-2 and J is TRBJ1-1, with D uncertain. Germline V gene data show CDR1 as SGHTA and CDR2 as FQGNSA. The CDR3 consists of 15 residues. V was shortened by 5 bases and J by 0 bases, with 13 bases between the two germline ends.